Presented here are 25 T cell receptor beta chains from one specimen sequenced in a study of cytomegalovirus exposure and HLA in healthy donors. PCR primers comprised 60 Vbeta and 13 Jbeta primers. Using immunoSEQ multiplex PCR, the repertoire was profiled, and TCRdb retains in-frame clones only, with some absent. The sample table sets out tens of thousands of clones. Input material: PBMCs. These receptors were collected from a female donor in good health and CMV-seronegative.

The gene calls are TRBV27 and TRBJ2-2; perhaps TRBD1 as D (6 bases). Trimming took off 6 bases at V and 5 bases at J, with 16 bases between the two ends. CDR3 length equals 15 residues. The V gene's germline CDR1 is MNHEY and CDR2 SMNVEV (reference sequence). The CDR3 DNA follows: TGTGCCAGCAGACCAACAGGGTTGGGGACCGGGGAGCTGTTTTTT. Amino acids: CASRPTGLGTGELFF.

The CDR3 loop reads CASSVDRGAQETQYF. DNA of the CDR3: TGTGCCAGCAGCGTAGATCGCGGGGCACAAGAGACCCAGTACTTC. V is TRBV9 and J is TRBJ2-5, with a tentative D call TRBD2 (6 bases). V dropped 0 bases and J dropped 2 bases, with 11 bases sitting between them. The CDR3 has 15 amino acids. Per the germline V gene, CDR1 is SGDLS and CDR2 is YYNGEE.

The chain links TRBV4-2 to TRBJ2-7; D possibly corresponds to TRBD2 (5 bases). The length of the CDR3 is 16 residues. V lost 0 bases, J lost 2 bases, and 14 bases lay in between. The germline V gene encodes CDR1 LGHNA and CDR2 YNFKEQ. For the CDR3, the DNA is TGTGCCAGCAGCCAAGAGATCAGAGGGAGCGCCTACGAGCAGTACTTC. This encodes CASSQEIRGSAYEQYF.

J is TRBJ1-2 and V is TRBV11-3; D is possibly TRBD1 (6 bases). Deletions cut 5 bases from V and 2 bases from J, with 15 bases between. Germline assignment: CDR1 SGHNT and CDR2 YENEEA. There are 15 residues in the CDR3. The CDR3 coding sequence is TGTGCCAGCAGCCAGCGAACAGGGTCCAACTATGGCTACACCTTC. Protein product: CASSQRTGSNYGYTF.

This rearrangement joins TRBV11-2 to TRBJ2-7, with 9 bases identical to TRBD2. This CDR3 comprises 17 residues. The V gene end was trimmed by 5 bases and the J gene end by 5 bases; junction bases not matched to a gene: 16. From germline, CDR1 is SGHAT and CDR2 FQNNGV. DNA of the CDR3: TGTGCCAGCAGCCCCCTTTTTTTCAGCGGGGGGCCACACGAGCAGTACTTC. Translating it yields CASSPLFFSGGPHEQYF.

The chain has TRBV18 and TRBJ2-2, with 8 bases matching TRBD1. Trimming took 8 bases from V and 7 from J; bases not matched to a gene: 9. The CDR3 is 14 residues long. CDR1 is KGHSH, CDR2 LQKENI, per germline. The CDR3 DNA sequence: TGTGCCAGCGCCGGACAGGGCACTCACGGGGAGCTGTTTTTT. It yields the protein CASAGQGTHGELFF.

The chain has TRBV18 and TRBJ1-2, with TRBD1 matching over 8 bases. The junction had 4 bases not matched to a gene; V was cut back by 6 bases and J by 4 bases. In germline, CDR1 is KGHSH, CDR2 LQKENI. CDR3 size: 13 residues. Here the CDR3 reads CASSPTGAYGYTF. CDR3 sequence (DNA): TGTGCCAGCTCCCCGACAGGGGCCTATGGCTACACCTTC.

The V and J genes are TRBV9 and TRBJ1-1; D might be TRBD1 (6 bases). There are 16 residues in the CDR3. CDR1 is SGDLS, CDR2 YYNGEE, per germline. V was pared by 0 bases and J by 7 bases, with 19 bases between. The CDR3 DNA sequence: TGTGCCAGCAGCGTAGAAGGGGGGGGCCCGCGCGGTGAAGCTTTCTTT. This codes for CASSVEGGGPRGEAFF.

The V gene is TRBV5-1, the J gene TRBJ2-3; 11 nucleotides match TRBD1. Germline assignment: CDR1 SGHRS and CDR2 YFSETQ. The J segment lost 5 bases and the V segment lost 4 bases, leaving 9 bases of the junction unmatched. The CDR3 consists of 16 residues. CDR3 loop: CASSPGQGGFGDTQYF. CDR3 bases: TGCGCCAGCAGCCCGGGACAGGGGGGTTTCGGAGATACGCAGTATTTT.

V gene TRBV5-1 combines with J gene TRBJ1-1, with D perhaps TRBD1 (6 bases). Germline lookup yields CDR1 SGHRS and CDR2 YFSETQ. CDR3 length equals 14 residues. Trimming took 3 bases from V and 1 from J, leaving 10 bases between them. The CDR3 loop is CASSSDRRNTEAFF. The CDR3 coding sequence is TGCGCCAGCAGCTCGGACAGAAGGAACACTGAAGCTTTCTTT.

This chain connects TRBV10-2 to TRBJ1-5, with 8 bases that match TRBD1. J lost 0 bases, V lost 8 bases, and 6 bases had no gene match. CDR3 length: 15 residues. Germline V CDR1 and CDR2: WSHSY, SAAADI. The CDR3 sequence is CASRGQDRSNQPQHF. CDR3 DNA sequence: TGCGCCAGCCGGGGACAGGACCGTAGCAATCAGCCCCAGCATTTT.

The CDR3 region has the DNA TGTGCCAGCAGCCTAAGGGTGCCGGGACTAGCGGGCCTGAGCTCCTACAATGAGCAGTTCTTC. Translated: CASSLRVPGLAGLSSYNEQFF. V usage is TRBV7-6 and J usage is TRBJ2-1, with TRBD2 matching 12 bases. The CDR3 contains 21 residues. J lost 0 bases, V lost 5 bases, and 17 bases had no gene match. The V gene's germline CDR1 is SGHVS and CDR2 FNYEAQ.

The V and J genes are TRBV6-5 and TRBJ1-5, with a weak D call TRBD1 (5 bases). CDR1 and CDR2 (germline): MNHEY, SVGAGI. CDR3 length equals 15 residues. V shed 0 bases and J shed 3 bases, with 9 bases lying between them. CDR3 protein: CASSYSGQINQPQHF. CDR3 coding DNA: TGTGCCAGCAGTTACTCGGGGCAGATCAATCAGCCCCAGCATTTT.

J is TRBJ1-5 and V is TRBV25-1; D possibly corresponds to TRBD1 (6 bases). The CDR3 is made up of 13 amino acids. CDR1 and CDR2 from the germline V gene are MGHDK and SYGVNS. Trimming cost V 4 bases and J 6 bases, with 10 bases left between them. CDR3 in amino acids: CASSGGRGQPQHF. Here the CDR3 DNA reads TGTGCCAGCAGTGGGGGGCGCGGTCAGCCCCAGCATTTT.

This chain links TRBV6-5 with TRBJ2-1; TRBD2 might be the D (5 bases). Germline V lookup: CDR1 MNHEY, CDR2 SVGAGI. Trimming removed 6 bases at V and 8 bases at J, with 14 bases between. This CDR3 region has 13 residues. The CDR3 coding sequence is TGTGCCAGCAGACGACTAACTAGAGATGAGCAGTTCTTC. It is translated as CASRRLTRDEQFF.

The V and J genes are TRBV6-1 and TRBJ1-5; 7 nucleotides agree with TRBD1. CDR1 and CDR2 from the germline V gene are MNHNS and SASEGT. The CDR3 covers 18 residues. V lost 1 base and J lost 0; bases outside the gene matches: 9. The CDR3 is CASSEVAGGTYSNQPQHF. In DNA form, the CDR3 reads TGTGCCAGCAGTGAAGTGGCAGGGGGAACTTATAGCAATCAGCCCCAGCATTTT.

The chain uses TRBV11-2 and TRBJ2-7; TRBD1 matches at 8 bases. J lost 3 bases, V lost 3 bases, and 1 base had no gene match. Germline V lookup: CDR1 SGHAT, CDR2 FQNNGV. CDR3 length: 13 residues. CDR3 loop: CASSFGQGYEQYF. CDR3 bases: TGTGCCAGCAGCTTCGGACAGGGCTACGAGCAGTACTTC.

The rearrangement joins TRBV27 to TRBJ2-7; D possibly corresponds to TRBD2 (6 bases). This CDR3 is built from 12 residues. Trimming removed 3 bases from V and 6 bases from J, with 9 bases in between. Germline V lookup: CDR1 MNHEY, CDR2 SMNVEV (reference sequence). The DNA of the CDR3 is TGTGCCAGCAGTTTCCCGGGAGCCGAGCAGTACTTC. The encoded protein is CASSFPGAEQYF.

The gene calls are TRBV19 and TRBJ1-2; D remains unclear. Per the germline V gene, CDR1 is LNHDA and CDR2 is SQIVND (reference sequence). The CDR3 length is 14 residues. V lost 3 bases to trimming and J lost 2 bases, with 10 bases between them. The CDR3 region has the DNA TGTGCCAGTAGTATTGCGGACTCAAACTATGGCTACACCTTC. This sequence encodes CASSIADSNYGYTF.

The V call is TRBV4-2, the J call TRBJ1-2; tentative D call: TRBD1 (6 bases). CDR1 LGHNA and CDR2 YNFKEQ come from the germline V gene. Trimming took 1 base from V and 4 from J, leaving 10 bases between them. CDR3 length: 14 amino acids. The DNA for the CDR3 is TGTGCCAGCAGCCAAGTGGGGGGGCCCTATGGCTACACCTTC. Its translation is CASSQVGGPYGYTF.

The V call is TRBV19, the J call TRBJ2-1; 12 nucleotides agree with TRBD2. With V trimmed by 3 bases and J by 11 bases, 8 bases remained unmatched. Germline CDR1 is LNHDA and CDR2 is SQIVND (reference sequence). This CDR3 is 15 amino acids long. The CDR3 sequence is CASSIPGLAGRQQFF. The CDR3 DNA follows: TGTGCCAGTAGTATCCCCGGACTAGCGGGGCGGCAGCAGTTCTTC.

The V and J genes are TRBV6-5 and TRBJ2-1, with 8 bases aligning to TRBD1. The CDR3 is 14 residues long. The germline V gene has CDR1 MNHEY and CDR2 SVGAGI. Trimming cost V 5 bases and J 5 bases; bases outside gene matches: 5. As DNA, the CDR3 is TGTGCCAGCAGTCGACAGGGGTTGGACAATGAGCAGTTCTTC. Its translation: CASSRQGLDNEQFF.

The V gene is TRBV5-6, the J gene TRBJ2-1, with 7 bases identical to TRBD1. Germline assignment: CDR1 SGHDT and CDR2 YYEEEE. V lost 5 bases to trimming and J lost 4 bases; unmatched junction nucleotides: 6. The CDR3 loop spans 14 amino acids. CDR3 in amino acids: CASSFPGQYNEQFF. CDR3 bases: TGTGCCAGCAGTTTTCCGGGACAGTACAATGAGCAGTTCTTC.

The CDR3 protein is CASSLASRELAGELFF. The CDR3 nucleotides are TGTGCCAGCAGCTTAGCGAGCAGGGAATTAGCCGGGGAGCTGTTTTTT. V gene TRBV7-6 combines with J gene TRBJ2-2, with D possibly TRBD1 on 5 matching bases. The CDR3 covers 16 residues. The V end was cut by 0 bases, the J end by 6 bases, with 14 bases between. CDR1 and CDR2 from the germline V gene are SGHVS and FNYEAQ. Full variable domain (remainder filled in from reference TRBV7-6 and TRBJ2-2): GAGVSQSPRYKVTKRGQDVALRCDPISGHVSLYWYRQALGQGPEFLTYFNYEAQQDKSGLPNDRFSAERPEGSISTLTIQRTEQRDSAMYRCASSLASRELAGELFFGEGSRLTVL.

This chain joins TRBV5-4 and TRBJ1-2, with 7 positions matching TRBD1. Germline values: CDR1 SGHNT, CDR2 YYREEE (reference sequence). The CDR3 extends over 14 amino acids. Unmatched junction bases numbered 3, after V lost 0 bases and J lost 4 bases. CDR3 bases: TGTGCCAGCAGCTTGGGGGCAGGGGGCTATGGCTACACCTTC. Protein sequence: CASSLGAGGYGYTF.